These 30 T cell receptor beta chains originate from one sample sequenced in a study of T-cell memory formation after mild COVID-19. TCRdb called the 5' RACE reads again in MiXCR, with one record for every CDR3 protein. This table has around 320,000 distinct CDR3 sequences, 15% to 20% appearing once. The sequencing input was PBMCs or a T cell subset sorted from them (not recorded which). The receptor source for this set is a man between 18 and 29 years old who had mild COVID-19 (a few samples of this study predate the infection). Cell type and time point are not known.

The CDR3 reads CASTPWPTGGDSTGELFF. CDR3 coding DNA: TGTGCCAGCACCCCATGGCCGACTGGAGGGGATAGTACCGGGGAGCTGTTTTTT. V is TRBV6-2 or TRBV6-3 and J is TRBJ2-2, with TRBD2 as a possible D gene (6 bases). The CDR3 length is 18 residues. With 7 bases removed from V and 5 bases from J, the gap between germline ends came to 26 bases. Germline V gene data show CDR1 as MNHEY and CDR2 as SVGEGT.

V usage is TRBV12-3 or TRBV12-4 and J usage is TRBJ2-7, with TRBD2 identical over 8 bases. CDR3 length: 14 residues. With V trimmed by 6 bases and J by 7 bases, 11 bases remained unmatched. CDR3 in amino acids: CASRPTGGAEEQYF. The CDR3 DNA is TGTGCCAGCAGACCTACCGGGGGGGCCGAGGAGCAGTACTTC.

This clonotype appeared a few times. J is TRBJ2-5 and V is TRBV7-2; tentatively, D is TRBD2 (5 bases). V lost 4 bases, J lost 0 bases, and 21 bases lay in between. The CDR3 is 18 amino acids. From germline, CDR1 is SGHTA and CDR2 FQGNSA. The CDR3 DNA sequence: TGTGCCAGCAGCTCCAGGCGCGGGTACAGATCGTACCAAGAGACCCAGTACTTC. Protein sequence: CASSSRRGYRSYQETQYF. The whole variable domain, filled in from reference TRBV7-2 and TRBJ2-5, reads GAGVSQSPSNKVTEKGKDVELRCDPISGHTALYWYRQSLGQGLEFLIYFQGNSAPDKSGLPSDRFSAERTGGSVSTLTIQRTQQEDSAVYLCASSSRRGYRSYQETQYFGPGTRLLVL.

This clonotype came up a few times. The chain couples TRBV7-2 to TRBJ1-5, with D tentatively TRBD1 (5 bases). The CDR3 is 13 residues long. V lost 4 bases and J lost 6, with 10 bases in between. CDR1 is SGHTA, CDR2 FQGNSA, per germline. CDR3 DNA sequence: TGTGCCAGCAGCTCAGGGTATAGTCAGCCCCAGCATTTT. It encodes CASSSGYSQPQHF.

This clonotype was counted many times. The chain is built from TRBV7-9 and TRBJ1-6; D is uncertain. The ends were cut back, 5 bases at V and 7 bases at J, with 9 bases in the middle. CDR3 length: 13 amino acids. CDR1 is SEHNR, CDR2 FQNEAQ, per germline (reference sequence). The CDR3 DNA is TGTGCCAGCAGCCTCGGAGCGAATTCACCCCTCCACTTT. This codes for CASSLGANSPLHF.

The V gene is TRBV11-2, the J gene TRBJ2-1, with D unclear. Germline CDR1 and CDR2: SGHAT and FQNNGV. V lost 7 bases, J lost 7 bases, and 23 bases lay in between. The length of the CDR3 is 16 residues. The CDR3 nucleotides are TGTGCCAGCACGACGGGCGTAGCCCGCCCATTAAATGAGCAGTTCTTC. Translation gives CASTTGVARPLNEQFF.

This clonotype was picked up a small number of times. This sequence joins TRBV5-5 and TRBJ1-5, with 8 bases identical to TRBD1. Germline V lookup: CDR1 SGHKS, CDR2 YYEKEE (reference sequence). This CDR3 contains 18 residues. The V and J ends lost 0 bases and 0 bases, in that order; junction bases with no gene match: 8. The CDR3 coding sequence is TGTGCCAGCAGCTTGGCCGGCACAGGGGGTTATAGCAATCAGCCCCAGCATTTT. It translates to CASSLAGTGGYSNQPQHF.

This clonotype was counted only a few times. The J gene is TRBJ2-7, the V gene TRBV7-2, with 7 bases identical to TRBD2. The CDR3 is made up of 15 amino acids. The J segment lost 2 bases and the V segment lost 5 bases, leaving 9 bases of the junction unmatched. Per germline, CDR1 SGHTA and CDR2 FQGNSA. The CDR3 DNA reads TGTGCCAGCAGCCCCAGTTGGGCGGGAGCCTACGAGCAGTACTTC. This codes for CASSPSWAGAYEQYF.

This clonotype was found a few times. The chain employs TRBV7-9 and TRBJ2-4; 7 bases fit TRBD1. Trimming at V came to 5 bases and at J to 4 bases, leaving 5 bases not matched to a gene. The CDR3 runs 14 residues. Germline CDR1 SEHNR, CDR2 FQNEAQ (reference sequence). CDR3 DNA sequence: TGTGCCAGCAGCCTACCGACAGGGAAAAACATTCAGTACTTC. As protein: CASSLPTGKNIQYF.

J is TRBJ1-5 and V is TRBV6-6; possible D gene TRBD1, 5 bases. Trimming pared 6 bases from V and 8 bases from J, leaving 17 bases between. The germline CDR1 and CDR2 sequences are MNHNY and SVGAGI (reference sequence). The CDR3 is 14 amino acids. CDR3 sequence reads: CASRAGTEGKPQHF. As DNA, the CDR3 is TGTGCCAGCAGGGCCGGGACGGAAGGGAAGCCCCAGCATTTT.

The V gene is TRBV5-1, the J gene TRBJ1-4, with TRBD1 matching over 10 bases. Trimming at V came to 3 bases and at J to 0 bases, leaving 14 bases not matched to a gene. This CDR3 is built from 20 residues. Germline values: CDR1 SGHRS, CDR2 YFSETQ. The CDR3 bases are TGCGCCAGCAGCTATGGGAGACCGGGACAGGGGCTTGCAACTAATGAAAAACTGTTTTTT. Translating gives CASSYGRPGQGLATNEKLFF.

The gene calls are TRBV4-3 and TRBJ2-1; 11 bases map to TRBD2. CDR1 is LGHNA, CDR2 YSLEER, per germline. The V segment lost 0 bases and the J segment 10 bases; nucleotides outside the gene matches: 8. CDR3 size: 16 residues. This CDR3 reads CASSQDRGLAAREQFF. The CDR3 DNA sequence: TGCGCCAGCAGCCAAGATAGGGGACTAGCGGCCAGGGAGCAGTTCTTC.

The chain recombines TRBV7-9 with TRBJ2-7; unclear D gene. With 8 bases removed from V and 3 bases from J, the gap between germline ends came to 11 bases. This CDR3 is built from 12 residues. Per germline, CDR1 SEHNR and CDR2 FQNEAQ (reference sequence). The CDR3 reads CASGHSYYEQYV. The DNA of the CDR3 is TGTGCCAGCGGGCATAGCTACTACGAGCAGTACGTC.

This clonotype has just a few counts. Here the CDR3 reads CASSPAGGGELFF. CDR3 bases: TGTGCCAGCAGCCCCGCGGGGGGCGGGGAGCTGTTTTTT. This chain joins TRBV7-3 and TRBJ2-2; 8 bases agree with TRBD2. This CDR3 region has 13 residues. The germline CDR1 and CDR2 sequences are SGHTA and FQGTGA. The V and J ends lost 5 bases and 7 bases, in that order; junction bases with no gene match: 3.

CDR3 amino acids: CASSSPRTGGVLLTDTQYF. The CDR3 nucleotides are TGTGCCAGCAGCTCCCCCCGGACAGGGGGCGTTCTTCTCACAGATACGCAGTATTTT. The chain uses TRBV7-9 and TRBJ2-3; 11 nucleotides line up with TRBD1. Trimming took 4 bases from V and 2 from J; bases not matched to a gene: 14. CDR1 is SEHNR and CDR2 is FQNEAQ in the germline V gene (reference sequence). CDR3 length: 19 amino acids.

The chain links TRBV29-1 to TRBJ2-1; 11 positions match TRBD1. CDR1 and CDR2 (germline): SQVTM, ANQGSEA. The V and J ends lost 6 bases and 7 bases, in that order; junction bases with no gene match: 11. This CDR3 has 15 amino acids. The CDR3 reads CSVPADRGLGNEQFF. The CDR3, as DNA: TGCAGCGTCCCGGCGGACAGGGGGCTTGGGAATGAGCAGTTCTTC.

Only a few counts were recorded for this clonotype. The chain uses TRBV11-2 and TRBJ2-1; D not certain. The V end was cut by 4 bases, the J end by 7 bases, with 5 bases between. Germline lookup yields CDR1 SGHAT and CDR2 FQNNGV. The CDR3 loop spans 11 amino acids. The CDR3 sequence: CASSSGNEQFF. The CDR3 nucleotides are TGTGCCAGCAGCTCAGGTAATGAGCAGTTCTTC.

This clonotype was seen a few times. The gene calls are TRBV19 and TRBJ2-7; 7 bases agree with TRBD1. The CDR3 has 14 residues. With 6 bases clipped from V and 0 bases from J, the junction kept 5 bases outside the gene matches. In germline, CDR1 is LNHDA, CDR2 SQIVND (reference sequence). The CDR3 is CASSIRDSSYEQYF. The CDR3, as DNA: TGTGCCAGTAGCATCCGGGACAGCTCCTACGAGCAGTACTTC.

This clonotype has a handful of counts. The chain has TRBV20-1 and TRBJ2-7, with D perhaps TRBD1 (5 bases). CDR1 is DFQATT, CDR2 SNEGSKA, per germline (reference sequence). CDR3 length: 14 residues. Trimming took off 1 base at V and 2 bases at J, with 12 bases between the two ends. In DNA, the CDR3 is TGCAGTGCTAGAGCCCCGCAGGGAACCTACGAGCAGTACTTC. Translated, it gives CSARAPQGTYEQYF.

This rearrangement joins TRBV20-1 to TRBJ2-4; 8 nucleotides agree with TRBD2. The germline CDR1 and CDR2 sequences are DFQATT and SNEGSKA (reference sequence). The V gene end was trimmed by 6 bases and the J gene end by 1 base; junction bases not matched to a gene: 8. The CDR3 has 15 amino acids. The CDR3 region is CSAPLGLVAKNIQYF. Written as DNA, the CDR3 is TGCAGTGCCCCCTTGGGACTAGTGGCCAAAAACATTCAGTACTTC.

This clonotype was seen a handful of times. This rearrangement joins TRBV7-7 to TRBJ2-7, with TRBD1 identical over 7 bases. Germline-derived CDR1 and CDR2 are SSHAT and FNYEAQ (reference sequence). The CDR3 has 16 amino acids. The CDR3 region has the DNA TGTGCTAGCAGCTCTCCCGGGACAGCGAGCTCCTACGAGCAGTACGTC. The encoded protein is CASSSPGTASSYEQYV.

This clonotype was seen more than once but under ten times. This sequence joins TRBV12-3 or TRBV12-4 and TRBJ2-7; no firm D call. The CDR3 length is 14 residues. Trimming removed 1 base at V and 3 bases at J, with 10 bases between. The CDR3 bases are TGTGCCAGCAGTTTAGGCAGAGAAAGCTACGAGCAGTACGTC. The encoded protein is CASSLGRESYEQYV.

The sample holds many counts of this clonotype. The V call is TRBV5-1, the J call TRBJ1-1; the D gene is possibly TRBD1 (5 bases). CDR1 is SGHRS and CDR2 is YFSETQ in the germline V gene. Trimming pared 0 bases from V and 5 bases from J, leaving 14 bases between. CDR3 size: 15 residues. CDR3 sequence: CASSLDVGGVTEAFF. CDR3 DNA: TGCGCCAGCAGCTTGGACGTCGGGGGTGTGACTGAAGCTTTCTTT. Filled out from reference TRBV5-1 and TRBJ1-1, the complete variable domain reads KAGVTQTPRYLIKTRGQQVTLSCSPISGHRSVSWYQQTPGQGLQFLFEYFSETQRNKGNFPGRFSGRQFSNSRSEMNVSTLELGDSALYLCASSLDVGGVTEAFFGQGTRLTVV.

The chain links TRBV11-3 to TRBJ2-7; possibly TRBD2 for D (6 bases). The CDR3 runs to 13 residues. Germline CDR1 SGHNT, CDR2 YENEEA. V shed 3 bases and J shed 4 bases, with 10 bases lying between them. Here the CDR3 reads CASSFGGKYEQYF. The CDR3 coding sequence is TGTGCCAGCAGCTTTGGCGGGAAGTACGAGCAGTACTTC.

The rearrangement joins TRBV7-2 to TRBJ1-1; weak D call: TRBD1 (5 bases). Looked up from germline, CDR1 is SGHTA and CDR2 is FQGNSA. V lost 1 base to trimming and J lost 3 bases, with 9 bases between them. The CDR3 spans 14 residues. Here the CDR3 DNA reads TGTGCCAGCAGCTTAGGGGTGGGACACACTGAAGCTTTCTTT. Translation: CASSLGVGHTEAFF.

At least ten counts were recorded for this clonotype. The gene calls are TRBV29-1 and TRBJ2-3; tentatively, D is TRBD2 (5 bases). The CDR3 contains 13 residues. V was clipped by 7 bases and J by 1 base, with 12 bases between them. In germline, CDR1 is SQVTM, CDR2 ANQGSEA. DNA for the CDR3: TGCAGCGCCATGAGGCGGGGCACAGATACGCAGTATTTT. It is translated as CSAMRRGTDTQYF.

The V and J genes are TRBV7-6 and TRBJ2-7; D may be TRBD2 (7 bases). V was shortened by 0 bases and J by 1 base, with 16 bases between the two germline ends. Germline V gene sequence: CDR1 SGHVS, CDR2 FNYEAQ. The CDR3 is 17 residues long. The chain's CDR3 is CASSLAPRGANSYEQYF. Here the CDR3 DNA reads TGTGCCAGCAGCTTAGCCCCTCGGGGGGCGAATTCCTACGAGCAGTACTTC.

This clonotype has only a few counts. The chain is built from TRBV4-2 and TRBJ2-1; TRBD2 agrees at 7 bases. This CDR3 comprises 18 residues. Germline V gene lookup returns CDR1 LGHNA and CDR2 YNFKEQ. J gave up 3 bases and V 3 bases, and 14 bases lay outside the gene matches. The CDR3 sequence: CASSHVPPRASGYNEQFF. CDR3 bases: TGTGCCAGCAGCCATGTACCCCCACGTGCTAGCGGCTACAATGAGCAGTTCTTC.

This clonotype was picked up many times. V gene TRBV5-4 combines with J gene TRBJ2-5, with TRBD1 identical over 9 bases. V dropped 2 bases and J dropped 1; count of bases not matched to a gene: 0. Germline lookup yields CDR1 SGHNT and CDR2 YYREEE (reference sequence). There are 14 residues in the CDR3. CDR3 amino acids: CASSLQGAQETQYF. CDR3 nucleotide sequence: TGTGCCAGCAGCTTACAGGGGGCCCAAGAGACCCAGTACTTC.

V and J are TRBV5-5 and TRBJ1-1; possibly TRBD1 for D (6 bases). Germline loops: CDR1 SGHKS, CDR2 YYEKEE (reference sequence). Deletions cut 7 bases from V and 0 bases from J, with 16 bases between. The CDR3 sequence is 15 residues long. The CDR3 sequence is CASPGGGRMNTEAFF. The CDR3 region has the DNA TGTGCCAGCCCCGGGGGGGGGCGAATGAACACTGAAGCTTTCTTT. Combining the CDR3 with reference TRBV5-5 and TRBJ1-1 gives the whole variable domain DAGVTQSPTHLIKTRGQQVTLRCSPISGHKSVSWYQQVLGQGPQFIFQYYEKEERGRGNFPDRFSARQFPNYSSELNVNALLLGDSALYLCASPGGGRMNTEAFFGQGTRLTVV.